Listed here are 27 T cell receptor beta chains from one sample, sequenced in a study of vaccination effects on CD4 cells after COVID-19. TCRdb keeps only in-frame clones here, not all; method: immunoSEQ multiplex PCR. This table has over 20,000 clones, roughly 74% appearing once. Expansion with viral peptide pools was applied to antigen-specific CD4+ T cells by the ViraFEST assay prior to sequencing. The authors isolated CD4+ T cells after roughly eleven days of culture. This person's SARS-CoV-2 infection, confirmed by PCR, occurred between March and December 2020. For these receptors, no antigen is known. This material consisted of CD4+ T cells from PBMCs cultured with a peptide pool, taken before COVID-19 vaccination. The origin of the receptors is a human donor who had a prior SARS-CoV-2 infection.

CDR3 coding DNA: TGTGCCAGCAGCCCGAGAGTGACTAGCGGGCAAGACAATGAGCAGTTCTTC. Its translation is CASSPRVTSGQDNEQFF. V and J are TRBV11-3 and TRBJ2-1, with TRBD2 identical over 10 bases. Germline assignment: CDR1 SGHNT and CDR2 YENEEA. The V and J ends lost 5 bases and 5 bases, in that order; junction bases with no gene match: 12. The CDR3 spans 17 residues.

The chain has TRBV18 and TRBJ2-7; 10 bases are shared with TRBD1. Trimming cost V 3 bases and J 5 bases; bases outside gene matches: 7. This CDR3 region has 15 residues. Germline lookup yields CDR1 KGHSH and CDR2 LQKENI. The chain's CDR3 is CASSPRTGGFDEQYF. CDR3 DNA sequence: TGTGCCAGCTCACCTCGGACAGGGGGATTCGACGAGCAGTACTTC.

This chain uses TRBV28 with TRBJ2-7; 7 positions match TRBD1. The germline CDR1 and CDR2 sequences are MDHEN and SYDVKM. CDR3 size: 15 residues. The J segment lost 4 bases and the V segment lost 6 bases, leaving 12 bases of the junction unmatched. In nucleotides, the CDR3 is TGTGCCAGCAGCCCCCCGACAGGGTTGGCATACGAGCAGTACTTC. Protein sequence: CASSPPTGLAYEQYF.

The chain employs TRBV9 and TRBJ2-3, with 10 bases aligning to TRBD2. The CDR3 contains 19 residues. V was pared by 3 bases and J by 4 bases, with 17 bases of the junction left unmatched. Germline values: CDR1 SGDLS, CDR2 YYNGEE. CDR3 bases: TGTGCCAGCAGCGCCGCCGCTTGGGCTAGCGGGGGTCTGTCAGATACGCAGTATTTT. Its protein is CASSAAAWASGGLSDTQYF.

This chain uses TRBV11-3 with TRBJ2-3, with TRBD2 identical over 14 bases. In germline, CDR1 is SGHNT, CDR2 YENEEA. V was clipped by 4 bases and J by 4 bases; unmatched bases: 4. CDR3 length: 16 amino acids. Written as DNA, the CDR3 is TGTGCCAGCAGCTCTAGACTAGCGGGAGGGGCAGATACGCAGTATTTT. This codes for CASSSRLAGGADTQYF.

This CDR3 is CASSSRSGQLNYGYTF. In DNA, the CDR3 is TGCGCCAGCAGCTCGCGCTCGGGACAGCTTAACTATGGCTACACCTTC. V and J are TRBV5-1 and TRBJ1-2, with 7 bases that match TRBD1. The germline V gene has CDR1 SGHRS and CDR2 YFSETQ. CDR3 length: 16 residues. The V and J ends lost 3 bases and 1 base, in that order; junction bases with no gene match: 9.

The V and J genes are TRBV5-6 and TRBJ1-2, with D unresolved. The CDR3 sequence is 14 residues long. Germline-derived CDR1 and CDR2 are SGHDT and YYEEEE. Trimming stripped 3 bases from V and 3 bases from J, with 12 bases between. CDR3 in amino acids: CASSCSRSHYGYTF. In DNA form, the CDR3 reads TGTGCCAGCAGCTGTAGCCGGTCCCACTATGGCTACACCTTC.

V and J are TRBV2 and TRBJ2-3, with a tentative D call TRBD2 (6 bases). V dropped 7 bases and J dropped 4 bases, with 12 bases sitting between them. Germline CDR1 reads SNHLY; CDR2 reads FYNNEI. CDR3 length equals 13 residues. CDR3: CASTRLVADTQYF. CDR3 sequence (DNA): TGTGCCAGCACTCGACTAGTGGCAGATACGCAGTATTTT.

V gene TRBV19 combines with J gene TRBJ1-1, with TRBD1 as a possible D gene (6 bases). V lost 3 bases to trimming and J lost 5 bases, with 13 bases between them. CDR3 length: 14 residues. Germline CDR1 LNHDA, CDR2 SQIVND (reference sequence). Here the CDR3 DNA reads TGTGCCAGTAGTATCTTTGTCAGGGGAACTGAAGCTTTCTTT. Its translation: CASSIFVRGTEAFF.

This chain links TRBV5-5 with TRBJ1-3, with D possibly being TRBD1 (6 bases). Trimming stripped 5 bases from V and 1 base from J, with 19 bases between. The CDR3 is 17 residues long. Germline loops: CDR1 SGHKS, CDR2 YYEKEE (reference sequence). The CDR3 sequence is CASSHPARGLSGNTIYF. DNA for the CDR3: TGTGCCAGCAGTCATCCGGCCAGGGGCTTGTCTGGAAACACCATATATTTT. The full variable domain, completed using reference TRBV5-5 and TRBJ1-3, is DAGVTQSPTHLIKTRGQQVTLRCSPISGHKSVSWYQQVLGQGPQFIFQYYEKEERGRGNFPDRFSARQFPNYSSELNVNALLLGDSALYLCASSHPARGLSGNTIYFGEGSWLTVV.

The V call is TRBV27, the J call TRBJ2-2; D remains ambiguous. Germline V lookup: CDR1 MNHEY, CDR2 SMNVEV (reference sequence). V was shortened by 5 bases and J by 0 bases, with 4 bases between the two germline ends. The CDR3 is 13 amino acids. CDR3 in amino acids: CASSTTNTGELFF. In DNA, the CDR3 is TGTGCCAGCAGTACTACGAACACCGGGGAGCTGTTTTTT.

The chain links TRBV18 to TRBJ2-3; 9 bases agree with TRBD1. Germline-derived CDR1 and CDR2 are KGHSH and LQKENI. V lost 4 bases and J lost 0; bases outside the gene matches: 5. CDR3 length equals 16 residues. The CDR3 loop reads CASSQLTGGSTDTQYF. CDR3 coding DNA: TGTGCCAGCTCACAACTGACAGGGGGTAGCACAGATACGCAGTATTTT. The whole variable domain, remainder taken from reference TRBV18 and TRBJ2-3, is NAGVMQNPRHLVRRRGQEARLRCSPMKGHSHVYWYRQLPEEGLKFMVYLQKENIIDESGMPKERFSAEFPKEGPSILRIQQVVRGDSAAYFCASSQLTGGSTDTQYFGPGTRLTVL.

V and J are TRBV7-2 and TRBJ1-5; a weak D match, TRBD1 (5 bases). CDR1 is SGHTA and CDR2 is FQGNSA in the germline V gene. The CDR3 is 14 residues long. V lost 3 bases, J lost 7 bases, and 13 bases lay in between. DNA for the CDR3: TGTGCCAGCAGCTTGATAGGGGAGGGACAGCCCCAGCATTTT. Its protein product is CASSLIGEGQPQHF.

The V gene is TRBV5-4, the J gene TRBJ2-5; 9 bases agree with TRBD2. This CDR3 is built from 14 residues. Losses at the gene ends were 4 bases for V and 5 bases for J; bases not matched to a gene: 6. Germline lookup yields CDR1 SGHNT and CDR2 YYREEE (reference sequence). The CDR3 region has the DNA TGTGCCAGCAGCGCCGCGGGGGGGGCCGAGACCCAGTACTTC. Amino acid sequence: CASSAAGGAETQYF.

The chain employs TRBV4-2 and TRBJ2-7; 11 bases are shared with TRBD1. CDR3 size: 16 residues. V lost 3 bases and J lost 3; bases outside the gene matches: 7. Germline CDR1 is LGHNA and CDR2 is YNFKEQ. CDR3 residues: CASSHTTGTGGYEQYF. Written as DNA, the CDR3 is TGTGCCAGCAGCCATACCACCGGGACAGGGGGCTACGAGCAGTACTTC.

The genes are TRBV15 and TRBJ2-7; D gene unclear. This CDR3 comprises 14 residues. Germline V CDR1 and CDR2: LNHNV, YYDKDF (reference sequence). With 0 bases removed from V and 3 bases from J, the gap between germline ends came to 9 bases. The CDR3 DNA reads TGTGCCACCAGCAGAGATTCATCCAACTACGAGCAGTACTTC. This translates into CATSRDSSNYEQYF.

This clone was observed once. V is TRBV7-2 and J is TRBJ2-7; D is perhaps TRBD1 (6 bases). Germline CDR1 reads SGHTA; CDR2 reads FQGNSA. The ends were cut back, 2 bases at V and 0 bases at J, with 8 bases in the middle. This CDR3 region has 14 residues. The CDR3 loop reads CASSLQGSSYEQYF. CDR3 DNA: TGTGCCAGCAGCTTACAGGGGAGCTCCTACGAGCAGTACTTC.

The V call is TRBV21-1, the J call TRBJ2-4. TRBV21-1 is deemed a pseudogene. This CDR3 contains 21 residues. Written as DNA, the CDR3 is TGTGCCAGCACCCCAAGTGACGACAGCCCCGGGGAAATCTCTCTTTTAAACATTCAGTACTTC. Protein product: CASTPSDDSPGEISLLNIQYF.

The V gene is TRBV7-9, the J gene TRBJ1-6; TRBD1 is a possible D gene (5 bases). Trimming shortened V by 1 base and J by 7 bases, and 11 bases separated the two germline ends. The CDR3 sequence is 15 residues long. CDR1 and CDR2 (germline): SEHNR, FQNEAQ (reference sequence). This CDR3 reads CASSLGGARNSPLHF. In nucleotides, the CDR3 is TGTGCCAGCAGCTTAGGGGGCGCGCGGAATTCACCCCTCCACTTT.

The V gene is TRBV4-2, the J gene TRBJ2-7; D is tentatively TRBD1 or TRBD2 (6 bases each). This CDR3 comprises 14 residues. From germline, CDR1 is LGHNA and CDR2 YNFKEQ. Between the trimmed V and J ends, which lost 0 bases and 6 bases, there was a span of 12 bases. The CDR3 region is CASSQDLGGLEQYF. CDR3 bases: TGTGCCAGCAGCCAAGATCTTGGGGGGCTCGAGCAGTACTTC.

This clone showed up just a few times. One end of the junction is discordant with germline, which a read error may explain. The chain joins TRBV19 to TRBJ2-7, with D maybe TRBD1 (7 bases). The CDR3 spans 13 residues. Germline loops: CDR1 LNHDA, CDR2 SQIVND (reference sequence). The CDR3 loop is CASSIDLEGTATF. The CDR3 coding sequence is TGTGCCAGTAGTATAGATCTGGAGGGGACAGCAACGTTT.

The chain employs TRBV3-1 (or the pseudogene TRBV3-2) and TRBJ2-5; D is unclear. The CDR3 extends over 12 amino acids. V was shortened by 1 base and J by 7 bases, with 7 bases between the two germline ends. The germline V gene encodes CDR1 LGHDT and CDR2 YNNKEL (reference sequence). The CDR3 DNA reads TGTGCCAGCAGCCAAGGACGTTGGACCCAGTACTTC. It yields the protein CASSQGRWTQYF.

The chain employs TRBV14 and TRBJ1-2; 7 bases fit TRBD1. Germline lookup yields CDR1 SGHDN and CDR2 FVKESK. The CDR3 contains 17 residues. After removal of 4 bases from V and 2 bases from J, the junction contained 13 bases not matched to a gene. The CDR3 sequence is CASSPFQGELGNYGYTF. CDR3 coding DNA: TGTGCCAGCAGCCCCTTCCAGGGGGAATTGGGGAACTATGGCTACACCTTC.

V is TRBV5-4 and J is TRBJ2-3; 9 positions match TRBD2. Germline CDR1 is SGHNT and CDR2 is YYREEE (reference sequence). This CDR3 contains 19 residues. The trim removed 0 bases at V and 1 base at J, leaving 12 bases unmatched. This CDR3 reads CASSLGFFWREGRTDTQYF. CDR3 in DNA: TGTGCCAGCAGCTTGGGCTTTTTCTGGCGGGAGGGCCGCACAGATACGCAGTATTTT.

V and J are TRBV11-3 and TRBJ2-3, with a weak D call TRBD2 (7 bases). Germline V gene sequence: CDR1 SGHNT, CDR2 YENEEA. The CDR3 has 15 amino acids. Trimming shortened V by 1 base and J by 4 bases, and 12 bases separated the two germline ends. The CDR3 here is CASSLGGGAADTQYF. CDR3 sequence (DNA): TGTGCCAGCAGCTTAGGTGGGGGGGCCGCAGATACGCAGTATTTT.

CDR3 region: CASSWLGTDTQYF. DNA of the CDR3: TGTGCCAGCAGTTGGTTGGGCACAGATACGCAGTATTTT. This rearrangement joins TRBV6-5 to TRBJ2-3; D is ambiguous. The V gene's germline CDR1 is MNHEY and CDR2 SVGAGI. CDR3 length: 13 amino acids. Trimming removed 4 bases from V and 1 base from J, with 6 bases in between.

The V call is TRBV9, the J call TRBJ2-7; D gene uncertain. Germline assignment: CDR1 SGDLS and CDR2 YYNGEE. The CDR3 length is 16 residues. V was cut by 3 bases and J by 0 bases, with 16 bases left in between. This CDR3 reads CASSAGRGAFSYEQYF. As DNA, the CDR3 is TGTGCCAGCAGCGCGGGTCGTGGAGCGTTCTCCTACGAGCAGTACTTC.